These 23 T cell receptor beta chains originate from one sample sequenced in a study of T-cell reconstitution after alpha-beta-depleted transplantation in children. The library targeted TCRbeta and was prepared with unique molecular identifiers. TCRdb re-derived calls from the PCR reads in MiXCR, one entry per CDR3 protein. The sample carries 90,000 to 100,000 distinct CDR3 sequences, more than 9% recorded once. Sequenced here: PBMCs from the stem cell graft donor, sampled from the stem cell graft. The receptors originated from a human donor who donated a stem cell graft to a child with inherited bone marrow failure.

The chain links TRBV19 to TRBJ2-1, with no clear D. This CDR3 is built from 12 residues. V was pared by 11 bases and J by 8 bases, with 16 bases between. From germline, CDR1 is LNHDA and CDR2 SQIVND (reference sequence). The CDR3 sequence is CAGSRWVDEQFF. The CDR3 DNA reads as TGTGCCGGCAGCCGGTGGGTGGATGAGCAGTTCTTC.

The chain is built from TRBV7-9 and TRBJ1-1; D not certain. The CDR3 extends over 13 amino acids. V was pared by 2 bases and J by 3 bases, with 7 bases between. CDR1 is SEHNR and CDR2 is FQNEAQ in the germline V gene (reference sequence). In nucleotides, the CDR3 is TGTGCCAGCAGCTTAAATTTCGACACTGAAGCTTTCTTT. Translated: CASSLNFDTEAFF.

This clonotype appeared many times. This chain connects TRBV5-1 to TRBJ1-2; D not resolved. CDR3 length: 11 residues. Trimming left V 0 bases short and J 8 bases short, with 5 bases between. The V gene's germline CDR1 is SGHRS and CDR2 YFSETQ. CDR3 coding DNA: TGCGCCAGCAGCTTGGGAGGGGGCTACACCTTC. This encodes CASSLGGGYTF.

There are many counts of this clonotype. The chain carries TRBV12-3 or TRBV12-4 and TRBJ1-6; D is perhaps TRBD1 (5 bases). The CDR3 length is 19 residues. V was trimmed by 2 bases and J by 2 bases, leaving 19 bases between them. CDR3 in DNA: TGTGCCAGCAGTTTACGATGGGGGGTAAGTGGAGCCTATAATTCACCCCTCCACTTT. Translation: CASSLRWGVSGAYNSPLHF.

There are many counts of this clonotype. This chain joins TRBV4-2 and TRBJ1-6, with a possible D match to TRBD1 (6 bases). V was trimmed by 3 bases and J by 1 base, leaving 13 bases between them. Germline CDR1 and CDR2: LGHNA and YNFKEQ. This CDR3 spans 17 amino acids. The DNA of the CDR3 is TGTGCCAGCAGCCACTCAGGGGTGTTGTCCTATAATTCACCCCTCCACTTT. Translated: CASSHSGVLSYNSPLHF.

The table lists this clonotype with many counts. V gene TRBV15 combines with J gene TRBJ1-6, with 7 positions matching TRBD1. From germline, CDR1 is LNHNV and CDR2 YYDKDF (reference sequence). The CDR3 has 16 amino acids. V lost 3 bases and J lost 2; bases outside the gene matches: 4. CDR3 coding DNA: TGTGCCACCAGCAGGGACAGGTCGGCCTATAATTCACCCCTCCACTTT. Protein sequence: CATSRDRSAYNSPLHF.

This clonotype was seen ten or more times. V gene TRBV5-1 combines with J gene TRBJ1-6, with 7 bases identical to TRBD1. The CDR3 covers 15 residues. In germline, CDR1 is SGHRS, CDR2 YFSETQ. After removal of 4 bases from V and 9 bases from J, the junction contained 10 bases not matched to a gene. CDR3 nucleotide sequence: TGCGCCAGCAGCCAGACCGGGACAGTGAGTTCACCCCTCCACTTT. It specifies CASSQTGTVSSPLHF. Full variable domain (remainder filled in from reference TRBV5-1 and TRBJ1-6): KAGVTQTPRYLIKTRGQQVTLSCSPISGHRSVSWYQQTPGQGLQFLFEYFSETQRNKGNFPGRFSGRQFSNSRSEMNVSTLELGDSALYLCASSQTGTVSSPLHFGNGTRLTVT.

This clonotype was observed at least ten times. CDR3 region: CASTATPKAGELFF. The CDR3 DNA follows: TGTGCCAGCACCGCGACTCCGAAGGCCGGGGAGCTGTTTTTT. The V gene is TRBV12-3 or TRBV12-4, the J gene TRBJ2-2; no clear D gene. V was trimmed by 7 bases and J by 6 bases, leaving 15 bases between them. This CDR3 has 14 amino acids.

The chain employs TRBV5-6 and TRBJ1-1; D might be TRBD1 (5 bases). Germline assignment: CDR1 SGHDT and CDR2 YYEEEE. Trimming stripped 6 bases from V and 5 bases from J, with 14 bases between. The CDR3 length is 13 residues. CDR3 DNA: TGTGCCAGCACCGGGGGGGTTGTTACTGAAGCTTTCTTT. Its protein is CASTGGVVTEAFF.

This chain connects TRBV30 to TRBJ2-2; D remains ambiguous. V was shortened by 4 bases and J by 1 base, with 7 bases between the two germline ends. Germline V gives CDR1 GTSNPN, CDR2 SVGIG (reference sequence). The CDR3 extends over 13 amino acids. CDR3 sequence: CAWNAVNTGELFF. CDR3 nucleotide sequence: TGTGCCTGGAATGCGGTGAACACCGGGGAGCTGTTTTTT.

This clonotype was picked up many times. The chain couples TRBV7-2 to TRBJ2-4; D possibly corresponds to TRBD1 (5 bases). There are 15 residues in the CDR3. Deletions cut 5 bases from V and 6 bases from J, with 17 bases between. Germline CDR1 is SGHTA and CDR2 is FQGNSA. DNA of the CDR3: TGTGCCAGCAGCCCCCTAGGCGGACACGGAAACATTCAGTACTTC. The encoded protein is CASSPLGGHGNIQYF.

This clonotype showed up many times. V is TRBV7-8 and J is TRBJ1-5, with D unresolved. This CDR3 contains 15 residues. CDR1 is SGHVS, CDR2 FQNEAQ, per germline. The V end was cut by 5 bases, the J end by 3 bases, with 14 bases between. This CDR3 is CASSVEWASNQPQHF. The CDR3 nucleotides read TGTGCCAGCAGCGTAGAATGGGCCTCCAATCAGCCCCAGCATTTT.

The CDR3 DNA sequence: TGTGCCAGCAGCCCGGAGGGGACTAGCGGAAGCACCGGGGAGCTGTTTTTT. Protein sequence: CASSPEGTSGSTGELFF. The chain couples TRBV5-6 to TRBJ2-2, with 11 nucleotides matching TRBD2. Trimming at V came to 4 bases and at J to 4 bases, leaving 9 bases not matched to a gene. The CDR3 totals 17 residues. The germline V gene encodes CDR1 SGHDT and CDR2 YYEEEE.

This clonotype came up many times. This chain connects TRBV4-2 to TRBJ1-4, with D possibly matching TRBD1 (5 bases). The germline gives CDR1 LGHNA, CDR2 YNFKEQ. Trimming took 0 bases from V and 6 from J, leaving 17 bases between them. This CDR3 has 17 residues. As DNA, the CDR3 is TGTGCCAGCAGCCAAGAAGAAGGGACGGCGGACCATGAAAAACTGTTTTTT. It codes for CASSQEEGTADHEKLFF.

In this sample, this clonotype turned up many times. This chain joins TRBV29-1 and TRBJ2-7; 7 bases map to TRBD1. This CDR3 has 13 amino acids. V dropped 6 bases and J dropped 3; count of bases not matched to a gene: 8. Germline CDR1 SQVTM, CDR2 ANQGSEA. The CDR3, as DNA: TGCAGCGTCTCCCCGACAGGGAACTACGAGCAGTACTTC. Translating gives CSVSPTGNYEQYF.

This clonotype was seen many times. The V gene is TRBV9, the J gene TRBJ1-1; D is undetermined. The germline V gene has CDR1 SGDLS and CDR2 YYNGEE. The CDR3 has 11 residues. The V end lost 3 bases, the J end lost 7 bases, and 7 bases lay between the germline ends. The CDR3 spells CASSGRGEAFF. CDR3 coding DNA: TGTGCCAGCAGCGGCCGGGGTGAAGCTTTCTTT.

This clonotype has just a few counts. CDR3 bases: TGTGCCAGCACTCCCCTAGCCCACACAGATACGCAGTATTTT. Its translation is CASTPLAHTDTQYF. The chain couples TRBV12-3 or TRBV12-4 to TRBJ2-3; TRBD2 might be the D (5 bases). This CDR3 is built from 14 residues. Trimming stripped 7 bases from V and 2 bases from J, with 13 bases between.

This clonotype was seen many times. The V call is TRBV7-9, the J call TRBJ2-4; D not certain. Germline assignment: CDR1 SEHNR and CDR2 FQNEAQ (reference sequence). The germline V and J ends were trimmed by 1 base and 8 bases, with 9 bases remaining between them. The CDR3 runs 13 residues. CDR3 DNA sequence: TGTGCCAGCAGCTTAGTGGCAGGAGACATTCAGTACTTC. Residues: CASSLVAGDIQYF.

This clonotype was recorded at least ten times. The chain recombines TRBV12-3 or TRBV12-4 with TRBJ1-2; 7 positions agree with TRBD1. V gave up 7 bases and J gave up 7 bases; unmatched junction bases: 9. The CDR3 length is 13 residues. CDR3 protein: CASTTGRGPGYTF. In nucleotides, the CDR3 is TGTGCCAGCACCACTGGGAGGGGGCCTGGCTACACCTTC.

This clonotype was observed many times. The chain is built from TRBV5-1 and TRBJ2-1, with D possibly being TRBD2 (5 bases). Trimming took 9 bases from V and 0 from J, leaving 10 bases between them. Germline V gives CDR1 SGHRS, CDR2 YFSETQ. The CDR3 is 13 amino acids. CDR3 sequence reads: CATRTDSYNEQFF. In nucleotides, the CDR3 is TGCGCCACCAGGACTGACTCCTACAATGAGCAGTTCTTC.

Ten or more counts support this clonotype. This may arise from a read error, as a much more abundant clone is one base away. The CDR3 loop is CASSQDWNTEAFF. In DNA form, the CDR3 reads TGCGCCAGCAGCCAAGATTGGAACACTGAAGCTTTCTTT. This sequence joins TRBV4-3 and TRBJ1-1; D is ambiguous. This CDR3 spans 13 amino acids. Trimming removed 0 bases from V and 1 base from J, with 3 bases in between. Germline values: CDR1 LGHNA, CDR2 YSLEER.

This CDR3 reads CSVSPRGGTEAFF. CDR3 in DNA: TGCAGCGTCTCTCCGCGGGGGGGCACTGAAGCTTTCTTT. The rearrangement uses TRBV29-1 and TRBJ1-1; possibly TRBD1 for D (5 bases). V lost 6 bases and J 4 bases, leaving 15 bases between the germline ends. CDR1 and CDR2 from the germline V gene are SQVTM and ANQGSEA. The CDR3 consists of 13 residues.

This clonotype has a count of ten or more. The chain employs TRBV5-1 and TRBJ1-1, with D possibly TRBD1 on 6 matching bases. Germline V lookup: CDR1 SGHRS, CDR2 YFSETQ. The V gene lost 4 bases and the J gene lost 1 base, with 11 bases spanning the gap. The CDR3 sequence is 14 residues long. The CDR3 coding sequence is TGCGCCAGCAGCCAAAAGACAGGGAACACTGAAGCTTTCTTT. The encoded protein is CASSQKTGNTEAFF.